This TCR beta chain was recorded in a study of T cell responses to AZD1222 COVID-19 vaccine. Study observations and caveats: Seropositive AZD1222 recipients at baseline numbered only 6 or 7. Nearly half of spike-specific TCRs reportedly target unmutated variant regions.

Only in-frame clones appear in the TCRdb table, and some are missing; sequencing was by immunoSEQ multiplex PCR. The sample records 250,000 to 300,000 clones, 90% to 95% being singletons. For this clone: Its antigen remains unidentified.

This CDR3 spans 12 amino acids. CDR1 and CDR2 from the germline V gene are SNHLY and FYNNEI. The germline V and J ends were trimmed by 5 bases and 11 bases, with 13 bases remaining between them. The rearrangement uses TRBV2 and TRBJ2-1; a possible D gene is TRBD1 (6 bases). This clonotype originated in an adult who received the AZD1222 COVID-19 vaccine. Sequences were derived from peripheral blood, sampled 28 days after the second AZD1222 dose. The CDR3 sequence: CASSSTGTKQFF. The CDR3 bases are TGTGCCAGCAGTTCCACAGGGACCAAGCAGTTCTTC.